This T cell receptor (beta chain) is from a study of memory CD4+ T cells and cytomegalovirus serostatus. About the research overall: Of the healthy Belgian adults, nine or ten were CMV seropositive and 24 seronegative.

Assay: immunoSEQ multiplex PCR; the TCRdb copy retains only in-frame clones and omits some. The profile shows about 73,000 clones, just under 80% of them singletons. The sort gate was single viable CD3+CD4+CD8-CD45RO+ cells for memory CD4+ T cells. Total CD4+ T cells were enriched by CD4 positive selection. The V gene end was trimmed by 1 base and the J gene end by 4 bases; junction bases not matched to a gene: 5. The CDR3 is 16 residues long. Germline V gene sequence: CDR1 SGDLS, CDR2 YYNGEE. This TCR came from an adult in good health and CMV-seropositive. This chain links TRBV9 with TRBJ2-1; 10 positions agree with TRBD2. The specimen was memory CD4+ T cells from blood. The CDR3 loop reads CASSVLAGAEYNEQFF. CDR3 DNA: TGTGCCAGCAGCGTACTAGCGGGAGCTGAGTACAATGAGCAGTTCTTC.